This T cell receptor beta chain was recorded in a study of radiation and T cells in renal cell carcinoma (dated by TCRdb to the early 2020s). Regarding the study in general: Samples came from a clinical trial, in which primary renal cell carcinomas received 15 Gy stereotactic body radiation therapy followed by nephrectomy 4 weeks later. TCR beta sequencing covered 50 to 55 samples in total, comprising 25 or so tumors and around 27 peripheral blood samples. Across all 50 or so samples, several million unique CDR3 nucleotide sequences, encoding 2,658,974 unique CDR3 amino acid sequences, were identified.

Points on this clone: This receptor's antigen is unknown. Within one base of it there is no much larger clone, and no base qualities were kept.

The time point label here, explained by the study, means: blood 2 weeks post-SBRT. The meaning of the sample's treatment or condition label: 15 Gy SBRT to primary tumor, nephrectomy 4 weeks later. To track tumor-enriched clonotypes, serial peripheral blood was sampled from radiation-treated patients at baseline and at 2 weeks and 4 weeks after SBRT. All patients had renal cell carcinoma with clear cell pathology. The QIAamp DNA Blood Mini Kit (Qiagen) was used to prepare genomic DNA for TCR sequencing. The analyses included only samples that passed all quality control checks. The junction shows trimming of 1 base on V and 1 base on J, plus 10 bases between the germline ends. From its cysteine to its phenylalanine, the CDR3 spans 15 amino acids. The CDR3 DNA has 45 bases and is translated from base 1. According to the germline V gene, CDR1 reads SGHDT and CDR2 reads YYEEEE. Results and caveats for the whole study, not just this receptor: Because pretreatment tumor biopsies were not available, the baseline intratumoral presence of clonotypes could not be determined. Blood repertoire dynamics were not followed beyond 4 weeks after treatment. Top tumor clonotypes rose in blood from baseline to 2 weeks post-radiation, then contracted by 4 weeks, suggesting transient expansion of tumor-resident clones. The single-armed trial design could not address effects of radiation dose or scheduling on the TCR repertoire.

The immunoSEQ kit was used, according to the manufacturer's recommendations, to generate TCR beta libraries from genomic DNA. To prepare libraries, a first multiplex PCR with proprietary primers was run, followed by a second PCR that added unique barcodes, and a bead cleanup was done after each round. A kit-provided positive control reaction and a negative control reaction were included in every sample batch. The final libraries underwent checking on an Agilent 4200 TapeStation D1000 ScreenTape, volumetric pooling, and quantification by qPCR. Sequencing was performed on an Illumina NextSeq500 using a MidOutput 150-cycle cartridge, with 156 Read1 cycles, 15 Index1 cycles, and the kit custom primers. The pooled library was loaded at about 0.98 pM, with a roughly 18% PhiX control spiked in. The authors' analysis ran thus. Vendor-processed data were analyzed in R, and a clonotype was defined as all T cells sharing the same CDR3 nucleotide sequence. In the clone abundance analyses, frequencies in each sample were normalized to that sample's 10,000 most abundant clones. Before analysis, public T cell clones were removed, and these numbered fewer than six per sample on average. Tumor-enriched clonotypes and baseline blood-enriched clonotypes were defined as those with an abundance difference of at least 32-fold between compartments. A beta-binomial differential abundance model was used to identify clonotypes that were expanded or contracted between blood time points. Tumor-blood repertoire similarity was measured with the Baroni-Urbani and Buser coefficient, and groups were compared using two-tailed Wilcoxon tests in R. What TCRdb holds here is the immuneACCESS table cut down to in-frame rearrangements. Part of the clones is not present; checked against another copy, under half of the missing clones reflect an unresolved V gene, and the others are unexplained. V and J calls and clone size are given by that table; D and trimming were obtained from the DNA. This sample gives 120,000 or so clones in total; around 81% of them show up just once. The ten largest clones represent 5% to 6.5% of the sample.

This sequence originates from a man aged 50 or older with renal cell carcinoma. The receptor chain draws on TRBV5-6 and TRBJ2-3; possibly the D gene is TRBD1, per 6 matching bases. The material was blood, obtained from a patient whose treatment included radiotherapy and nephrectomy. The CDR3 region reads CASSLTGRGTDTQYF. The bases are TGTGCCAGCAGCTTGACAGGGCGAGGCACAGATACGCAGTATTTT.